The next 11 T cell receptor beta chains were all read from a single sample in a study of T cells of healthy individuals. Each CDR3 protein gets one entry after TCRdb re-called the 5' RACE reads with MiXCR. The sample contains about 57,000 distinct CDR3 sequences, around 15% of which appear only once. All receptors come from a human donor in good health.

V and J are TRBV7-2 and TRBJ2-5; 7 nucleotides match TRBD2. This CDR3 has 14 residues. V was pared by 7 bases and J by 10 bases, with 15 bases of the junction left unmatched. CDR1 and CDR2 from the germline V gene are SGHTA and FQGNSA. The CDR3 DNA reads TGTGCCAGCACCCCAGAGCTAGCGGAGGGGTACCAGTACTTC. Protein sequence: CASTPELAEGYQYF.

This chain joins TRBV12-3 or TRBV12-4 and TRBJ1-1; D might be TRBD1 (5 bases). CDR3 length: 13 amino acids. The germline V and J ends were trimmed by 3 bases and 8 bases, with 13 bases remaining between them. CDR3 nucleotides: TGTGCCAGCAGTTTCGGGGGGTTTGTCGAAGCTTTCTTT. Protein product: CASSFGGFVEAFF.

This clonotype turned up a few times. The J gene is TRBJ2-7, the V gene TRBV3-1; 7 positions match TRBD1. V gave up 3 bases and J gave up 4 bases; unmatched junction bases: 3. Germline V gene data show CDR1 as LGHDT and CDR2 as YNNKEL (reference sequence). The CDR3 is 13 amino acids. CDR3 loop: CASSHGTEYEQYF. The CDR3 coding sequence is TGTGCCAGCAGCCACGGGACAGAATACGAGCAGTACTTC.

Only a few counts were recorded for this clonotype. This rearrangement joins TRBV11-2 to TRBJ1-4; D not certain. V lost 0 bases, J lost 4 bases, and 6 bases lay in between. In germline, CDR1 is SGHAT, CDR2 FQNNGV. CDR3 length: 14 residues. The DNA of the CDR3 is TGTGCCAGCAGCTTAGAGCCTGGTAATGAAAAACTGTTTTTT. Protein product: CASSLEPGNEKLFF.

The chain combines TRBV14 with TRBJ2-1; D is unresolved. V lost 2 bases to trimming and J lost 4 bases, with 12 bases between them. CDR3 length: 15 amino acids. From germline, CDR1 is SGHDN and CDR2 FVKESK. CDR3 loop: CASSQRRPIYNEQFF. DNA for the CDR3: TGTGCCAGCAGCCAAAGGAGACCCATTTACAATGAGCAGTTCTTC.

The gene calls are TRBV30 and TRBJ2-7; 9 bases align to TRBD1. This CDR3 comprises 14 residues. Germline loops: CDR1 GTSNPN, CDR2 SVGIG (reference sequence). The J segment lost 5 bases and the V segment lost 1 base, leaving 6 bases of the junction unmatched. Written as DNA, the CDR3 is TGTGCCTGGAGTGCAGGGACAGGGAATAACGAGCAGTACTTC. It translates to CAWSAGTGNNEQYF.

The chain carries TRBV5-4 and TRBJ2-2; D possibly uses TRBD1 or TRBD2 (6 bases each). The V end lost 3 bases, the J end lost 0 bases, and 12 bases lay between the germline ends. The CDR3 length is 16 residues. In germline, CDR1 is SGHNT, CDR2 YYREEE (reference sequence). Here the CDR3 DNA reads TGTGCCAGCAGCTATGGGGGGCAGGCGAACACCGGGGAGCTGTTTTTT. The encoded protein is CASSYGGQANTGELFF.

In its sample, this clonotype was seen a few times. The chain has TRBV27 and TRBJ2-3; no reliable D call. CDR3 length: 13 residues. Per germline, CDR1 MNHEY and CDR2 SMNVEV (reference sequence). The CDR3 DNA follows: TGTTGCCCTTCTATAAGGGTCACAGATACGCAGTATTTT. It translates to CCPSIRVTDTQYF.

This clonotype has more than one count but fewer than ten. The chain has TRBV3-1 and TRBJ1-2; no definite D call. The V end was cut by 0 bases, the J end by 7 bases, with 12 bases between. This CDR3 has 14 amino acids. CDR1 is LGHDT, CDR2 YNNKEL, per germline (reference sequence). The CDR3 reads CASSQDPQVRGYTF. Here the CDR3 DNA reads TGTGCCAGCAGCCAAGACCCCCAGGTTCGTGGCTACACCTTC. Filled out from reference TRBV3-1 and TRBJ1-2, the complete variable domain reads DTAVSQTPKYLVTQMGNDKSIKCEQNLGHDTMYWYKQDSKKFLKIMFSYNNKELIINETVPNRFSPKSPDKAHLNLHINSLELGDSAVYFCASSQDPQVRGYTFGSGTRLTVV.

This clonotype was observed at least ten times. The CDR3 here is CASSLAQGADTQYF. The DNA for the CDR3 is TGCGCCAGCAGCTTGGCCCAGGGGGCAGATACGCAGTATTTT. The V and J genes are TRBV5-1 and TRBJ2-3, with 7 bases lining up with TRBD1. The germline CDR1 and CDR2 sequences are SGHRS and YFSETQ. This CDR3 spans 14 amino acids. V trimming: 0 bases; J trimming: 4 bases; junction bases outside the gene matches: 2.

The chain couples TRBV5-4 to TRBJ2-7; no clear D gene. This CDR3 spans 13 amino acids. The germline V gene encodes CDR1 SGHNT and CDR2 YYREEE (reference sequence). Between the trimmed V and J ends, which lost 0 bases and 1 base, there was a span of 5 bases. CDR3: CASSLDGSYEQYF. The CDR3 region has the DNA TGTGCCAGCAGCTTGGATGGTTCCTACGAGCAGTACTTC.